Listed here are 8 T cell receptor beta chains from one sample, sequenced in a study of T cell repertoires in cytomegalovirus infection. Which antigens these TCRs recognize remains unknown. TCRdb reanalysed the reads using MiXCR and keeps one entry per CDR3 protein. The sample includes 350,000 to 400,000 distinct CDR3 sequences, nearly 35% of them seen just once. The sequences come from cultured PBMCs, collected from culture after CMV antigen stimulation. The source of these receptors is a human donor in good health (CMV status not recorded). Some clones in this sample may be carry-over from other donors' samples.

The V call is TRBV5-1, the J call TRBJ2-1, with 7 positions matching TRBD1. The CDR3 spans 16 residues. V dropped 4 bases and J dropped 4; count of bases not matched to a gene: 11. In germline, CDR1 is SGHRS, CDR2 YFSETQ. CDR3 DNA: TGCGCCAGCAGCCCCTTGACAGGGCTGGCGTACAATGAGCAGTTCTTC. Its translation: CASSPLTGLAYNEQFF.

The gene calls are TRBV12-3 or TRBV12-4 and TRBJ1-3; D unclear. V lost 5 bases, J lost 0 bases, and 11 bases lay in between. This CDR3 spans 15 amino acids. Here the CDR3 reads CASSLRGFSGNTIYF. The CDR3 DNA is TGTGCCAGCAGTCTACGGGGTTTCTCTGGAAACACCATATATTTT.

In its sample, this clonotype was seen a few times. The V call is TRBV12-5, the J call TRBJ1-2; no firm D call. V shed 0 bases and J shed 0 bases, with 5 bases lying between them. CDR3 length: 14 amino acids. Germline CDR1 reads LGHNT; CDR2 reads FRNRAP. The CDR3 loop is CASGLVPTNYGYTF. The CDR3 coding sequence is TGTGCTAGTGGTTTGGTCCCAACTAACTATGGCTACACCTTC.

The chain links TRBV7-2 to TRBJ2-2; 10 positions agree with TRBD2. The CDR3 runs 16 residues. V dropped 2 bases and J dropped 5; count of bases not matched to a gene: 5. Germline lookup yields CDR1 SGHTA and CDR2 FQGNSA. The CDR3, as DNA: TGTGCCAGCAGCTTATGGTCACTAGCGGGAACCGGGGAGCTGTTTTTT. Protein product: CASSLWSLAGTGELFF.

The V gene is TRBV28, the J gene TRBJ1-2; D gene uncertain. The CDR3 runs 12 residues. V was clipped by 2 bases and J by 8 bases, with 9 bases between them. The germline gives CDR1 MDHEN, CDR2 SYDVKM. The DNA of the CDR3 is TGTGCCAGCAGTTTAGCCTATGTCGGCTACACCTTC. Translated: CASSLAYVGYTF.

This clonotype was recorded many times. The V call is TRBV11-2, the J call TRBJ2-3; a possible D gene is TRBD1 (5 bases). Germline assignment: CDR1 SGHAT and CDR2 FQNNGV. The CDR3 spans 14 residues. V was cut by 3 bases and J by 1 base, with 8 bases left in between. CDR3 residues: CASSFQGGTDTQYF. CDR3 DNA sequence: TGTGCCAGCAGCTTCCAAGGGGGCACAGATACGCAGTATTTT.

This sequence joins TRBV24-1 and TRBJ2-5, with D possibly being TRBD1 (6 bases). Between the trimmed V and J ends, which lost 1 base and 3 bases, there was a span of 14 bases. Germline loops: CDR1 KGHDR, CDR2 SFDVKD. The CDR3 has 16 amino acids. The CDR3 here is CATSDFPSTGKETQYF. The DNA of the CDR3 is TGTGCCACCAGTGATTTCCCCTCTACAGGGAAAGAGACCCAGTACTTC.

The chain links TRBV28 to TRBJ1-5; D remains ambiguous. This CDR3 is built from 15 residues. Trimming shortened V by 6 bases and J by 4 bases, and 16 bases separated the two germline ends. Looked up from germline, CDR1 is MDHEN and CDR2 is SYDVKM. In DNA, the CDR3 is TGTGCCAGCAGGACAAATAGCTATCGGAATCAGCCCCAGCATTTT. It yields the protein CASRTNSYRNQPQHF. The full variable domain, completed using reference TRBV28 and TRBJ1-5, is DVKVTQSSRYLVKRTGEKVFLECVQDMDHENMFWYRQDPGLGLRLIYFSYDVKMKEKGDIPEGYSVSREKKERFSLILESASTNQTSMYLCASRTNSYRNQPQHFGDGTRLSIL.